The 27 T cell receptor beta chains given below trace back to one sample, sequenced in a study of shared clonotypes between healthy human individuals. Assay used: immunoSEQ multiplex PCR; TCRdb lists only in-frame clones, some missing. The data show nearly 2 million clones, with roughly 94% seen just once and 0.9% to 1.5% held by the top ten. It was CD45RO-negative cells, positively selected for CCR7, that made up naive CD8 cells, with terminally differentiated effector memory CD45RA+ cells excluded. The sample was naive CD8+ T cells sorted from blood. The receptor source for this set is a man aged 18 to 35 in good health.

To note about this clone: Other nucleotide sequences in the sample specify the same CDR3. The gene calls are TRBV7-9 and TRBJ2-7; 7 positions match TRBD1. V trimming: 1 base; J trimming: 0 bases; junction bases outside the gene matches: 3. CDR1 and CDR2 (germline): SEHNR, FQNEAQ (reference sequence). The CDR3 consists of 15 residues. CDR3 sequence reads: CASSLGDSLSYEQYF. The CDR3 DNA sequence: TGTGCCAGCAGCTTAGGGGACAGTCTCTCCTACGAGCAGTACTTC.

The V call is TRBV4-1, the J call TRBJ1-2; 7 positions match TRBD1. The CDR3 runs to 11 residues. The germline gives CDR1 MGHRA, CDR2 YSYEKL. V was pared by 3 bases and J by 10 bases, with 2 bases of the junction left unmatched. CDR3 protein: CASSQTGPYTF. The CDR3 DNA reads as TGCGCCAGCAGCCAGACAGGGCCCTACACCTTC.

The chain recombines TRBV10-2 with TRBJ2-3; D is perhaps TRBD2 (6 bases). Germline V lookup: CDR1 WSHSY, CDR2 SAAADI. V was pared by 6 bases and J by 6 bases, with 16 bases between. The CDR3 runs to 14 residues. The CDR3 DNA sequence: TGCGCCAGCAGCACGGGAGCCGGGGCGGATACGCAGTATTTT. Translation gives CASSTGAGADTQYF.

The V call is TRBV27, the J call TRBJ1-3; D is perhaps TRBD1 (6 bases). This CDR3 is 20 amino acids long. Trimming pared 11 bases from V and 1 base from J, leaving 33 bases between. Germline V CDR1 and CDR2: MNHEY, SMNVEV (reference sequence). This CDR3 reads CACSPPKYKRPGASGNTIYF. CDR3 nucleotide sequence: TGTGCCTGCTCCCCTCCCAAATATAAACGTCCAGGGGCGTCTGGAAACACCATATATTTT.

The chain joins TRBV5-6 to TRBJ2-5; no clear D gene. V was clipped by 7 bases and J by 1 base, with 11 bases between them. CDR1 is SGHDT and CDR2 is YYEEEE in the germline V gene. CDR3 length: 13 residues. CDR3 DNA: TGTGCCAGCCAAACGCTAATCCAAGAGACCCAGTACTTC. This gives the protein CASQTLIQETQYF. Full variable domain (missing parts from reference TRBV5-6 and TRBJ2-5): DAGVTQSPTHLIKTRGQQVTLRCSPKSGHDTVSWYQQALGQGPQFIFQYYEEEERQRGNFPDRFSGHQFPNYSSELNVNALLLGDSALYLCASQTLIQETQYFGPGTRLLVL.

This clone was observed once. The CDR3 nucleotides read TGTGCCAGCAGTTTAATGCCGGGGGGCTATGGCTACACCTTC. Translated, it gives CASSLMPGGYGYTF. V gene TRBV28 combines with J gene TRBJ1-2, with D tentatively TRBD1 (5 bases). Germline V gene lookup returns CDR1 MDHEN and CDR2 SYDVKM. V lost 2 bases and J lost 4, with 11 bases in between. The CDR3 consists of 14 residues.

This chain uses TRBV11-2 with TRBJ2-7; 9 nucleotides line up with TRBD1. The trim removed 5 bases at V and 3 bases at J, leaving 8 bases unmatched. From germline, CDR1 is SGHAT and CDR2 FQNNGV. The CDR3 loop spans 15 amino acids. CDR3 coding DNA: TGTGCCAGCAGCCCCGACAGGGGGTCATACTACGAGCAGTACTTC. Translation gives CASSPDRGSYYEQYF.

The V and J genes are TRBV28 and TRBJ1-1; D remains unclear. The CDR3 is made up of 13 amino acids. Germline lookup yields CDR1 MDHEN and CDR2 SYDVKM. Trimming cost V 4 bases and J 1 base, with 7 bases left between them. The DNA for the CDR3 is TGTGCCAGCAGTTCGCCTTGGAACACTGAAGCTTTCTTT. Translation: CASSSPWNTEAFF.

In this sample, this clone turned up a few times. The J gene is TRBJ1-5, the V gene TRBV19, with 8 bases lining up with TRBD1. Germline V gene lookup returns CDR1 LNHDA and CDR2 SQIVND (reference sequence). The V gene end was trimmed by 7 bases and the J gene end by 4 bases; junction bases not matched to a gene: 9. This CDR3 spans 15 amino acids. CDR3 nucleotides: TGTGCCAGTATCAATGGACAGGGTTGGAATCAGCCCCAGCATTTT. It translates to CASINGQGWNQPQHF.

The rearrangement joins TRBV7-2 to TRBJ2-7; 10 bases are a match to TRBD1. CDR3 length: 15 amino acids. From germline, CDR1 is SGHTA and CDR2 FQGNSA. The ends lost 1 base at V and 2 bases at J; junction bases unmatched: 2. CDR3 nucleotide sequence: TGTGCCAGCAGCTTAGTTGGACAGGGGGCCTACGAGCAGTACTTC. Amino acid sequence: CASSLVGQGAYEQYF.

This CDR3 reads CASSPIGSSYEQYF. In DNA, the CDR3 is TGTGCCAGCAGCCCGATCGGGTCCTCCTACGAGCAGTACTTC. This sequence joins TRBV6-5 and TRBJ2-7, with unresolved D. V was shortened by 6 bases and J by 0 bases, with 12 bases between the two germline ends. This CDR3 spans 14 amino acids. Germline V gene data show CDR1 as MNHEY and CDR2 as SVGAGI.

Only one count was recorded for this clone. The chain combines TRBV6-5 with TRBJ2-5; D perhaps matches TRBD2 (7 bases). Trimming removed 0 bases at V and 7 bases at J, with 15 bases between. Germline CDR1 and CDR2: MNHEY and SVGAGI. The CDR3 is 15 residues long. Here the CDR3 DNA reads TGTGCCAGCAGTTACTCGGCGGGGGCTCAGGGGACCCAGTACTTC. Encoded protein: CASSYSAGAQGTQYF.

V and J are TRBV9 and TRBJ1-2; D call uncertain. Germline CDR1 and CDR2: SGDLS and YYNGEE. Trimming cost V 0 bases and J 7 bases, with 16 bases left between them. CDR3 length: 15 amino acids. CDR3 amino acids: CASSVGAVGLSGYTF. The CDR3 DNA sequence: TGTGCCAGCAGCGTAGGAGCCGTGGGTTTGAGTGGCTACACCTTC.

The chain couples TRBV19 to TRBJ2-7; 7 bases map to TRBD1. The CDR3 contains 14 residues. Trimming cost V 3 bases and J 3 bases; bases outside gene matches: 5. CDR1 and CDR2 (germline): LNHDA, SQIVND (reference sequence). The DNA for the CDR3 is TGTGCCAGTAGTATCCTCGGACAGGTCTACGAGCAGTACTTC. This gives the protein CASSILGQVYEQYF. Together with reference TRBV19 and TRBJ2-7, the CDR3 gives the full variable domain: DGGITQSPKYLFRKEGQNVTLSCEQNLNHDAMYWYRQDPGQGLRLIYYSQIVNDFQKGDIAEGYSVSREKKESFPLTVTSAQKNPTAFYLCASSILGQVYEQYFGPGTRLTVT.

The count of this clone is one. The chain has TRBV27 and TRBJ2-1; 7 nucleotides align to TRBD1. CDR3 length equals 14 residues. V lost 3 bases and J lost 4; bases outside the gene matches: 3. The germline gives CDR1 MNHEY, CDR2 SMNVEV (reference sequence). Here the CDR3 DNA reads TGTGCCAGCAGTTTCAGGGGGACGTACAATGAGCAGTTCTTC. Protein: CASSFRGTYNEQFF.

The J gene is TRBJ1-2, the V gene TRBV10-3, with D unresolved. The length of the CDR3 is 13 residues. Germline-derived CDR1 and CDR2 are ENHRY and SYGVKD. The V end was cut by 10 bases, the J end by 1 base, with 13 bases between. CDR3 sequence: CATMETINYGYTF. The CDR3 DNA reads TGTGCCACGATGGAGACGATTAACTATGGCTACACCTTC.

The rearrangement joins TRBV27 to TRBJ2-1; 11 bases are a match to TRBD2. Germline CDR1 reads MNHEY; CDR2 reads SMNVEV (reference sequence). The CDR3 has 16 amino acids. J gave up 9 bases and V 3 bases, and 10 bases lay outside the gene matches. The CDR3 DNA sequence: TGTGCCAGCAGTTTCCCGGCTAGCGGGAGGCCCACTGAGCAGTTCTTC. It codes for CASSFPASGRPTEQFF.

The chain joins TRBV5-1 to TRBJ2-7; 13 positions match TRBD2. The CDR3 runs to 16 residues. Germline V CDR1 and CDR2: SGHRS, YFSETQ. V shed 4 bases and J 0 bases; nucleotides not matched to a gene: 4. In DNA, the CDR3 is TGCGCCAGCAGCGGACTAGCGGGAGAGCCCTCCTACGAGCAGTACTTC. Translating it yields CASSGLAGEPSYEQYF. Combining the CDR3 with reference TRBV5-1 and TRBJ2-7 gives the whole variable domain KAGVTQTPRYLIKTRGQQVTLSCSPISGHRSVSWYQQTPGQGLQFLFEYFSETQRNKGNFPGRFSGRQFSNSRSEMNVSTLELGDSALYLCASSGLAGEPSYEQYFGPGTRLTVT.

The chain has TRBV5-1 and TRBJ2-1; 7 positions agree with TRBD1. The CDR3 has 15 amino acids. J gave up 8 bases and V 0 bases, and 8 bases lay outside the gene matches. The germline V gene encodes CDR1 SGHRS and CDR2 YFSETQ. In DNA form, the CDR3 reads TGCGCCAGCAGCTTGGGTCAGGGGGTCCGGGATGAGCAGTTCTTC. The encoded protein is CASSLGQGVRDEQFF.

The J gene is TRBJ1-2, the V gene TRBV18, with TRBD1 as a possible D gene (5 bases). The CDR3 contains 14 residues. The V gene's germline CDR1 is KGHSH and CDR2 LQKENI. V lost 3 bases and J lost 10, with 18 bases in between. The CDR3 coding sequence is TGTGCCAGCTCACCTAACCCAGGGAGTGAGGACTACACCTTC. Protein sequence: CASSPNPGSEDYTF.

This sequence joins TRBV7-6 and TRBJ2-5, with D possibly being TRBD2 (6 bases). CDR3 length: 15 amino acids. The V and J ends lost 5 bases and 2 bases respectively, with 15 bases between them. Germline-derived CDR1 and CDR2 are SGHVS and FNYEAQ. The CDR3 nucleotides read TGTGCCAGCAGCGCTATAGCGGCCCCTCAAGAGACCCAGTACTTC. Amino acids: CASSAIAAPQETQYF.

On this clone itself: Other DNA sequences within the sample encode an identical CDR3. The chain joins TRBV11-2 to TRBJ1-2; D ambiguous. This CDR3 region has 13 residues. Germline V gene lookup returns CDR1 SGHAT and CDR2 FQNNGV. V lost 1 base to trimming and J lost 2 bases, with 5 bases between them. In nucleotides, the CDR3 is TGTGCCAGCAGCTTAGCAGTCAACTATGGCTACACCTTC. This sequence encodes CASSLAVNYGYTF.

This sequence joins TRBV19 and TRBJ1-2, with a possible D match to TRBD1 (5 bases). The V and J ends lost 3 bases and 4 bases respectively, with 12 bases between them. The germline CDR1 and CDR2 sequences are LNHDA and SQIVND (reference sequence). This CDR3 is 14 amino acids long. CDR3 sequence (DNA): TGTGCCAGTAGTATCCCACAGGCCCTCTATGGCTACACCTTC. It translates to CASSIPQALYGYTF.

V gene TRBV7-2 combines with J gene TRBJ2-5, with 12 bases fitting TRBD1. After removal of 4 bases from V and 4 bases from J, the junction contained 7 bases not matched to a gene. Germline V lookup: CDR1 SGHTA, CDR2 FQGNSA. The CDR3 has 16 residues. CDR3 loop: CASSSPGQGARETQYF. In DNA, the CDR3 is TGTGCCAGCAGCTCCCCGGGACAGGGGGCGAGAGAGACCCAGTACTTC.

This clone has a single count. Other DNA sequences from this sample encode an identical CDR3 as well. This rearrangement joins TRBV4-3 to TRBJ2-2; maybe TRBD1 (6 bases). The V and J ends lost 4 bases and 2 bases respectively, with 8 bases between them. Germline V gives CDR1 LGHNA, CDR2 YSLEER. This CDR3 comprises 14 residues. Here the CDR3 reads CASSPGQNTGELFF. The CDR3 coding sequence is TGCGCCAGCAGCCCGGGACAAAACACCGGGGAGCTGTTTTTT.

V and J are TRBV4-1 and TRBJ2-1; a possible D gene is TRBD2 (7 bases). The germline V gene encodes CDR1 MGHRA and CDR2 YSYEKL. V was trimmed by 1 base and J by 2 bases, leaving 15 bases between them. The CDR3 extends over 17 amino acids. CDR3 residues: CASSQVRGAGAYNEQFF. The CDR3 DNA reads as TGCGCCAGCAGCCAAGTTCGGGGGGCAGGAGCCTACAATGAGCAGTTCTTC.

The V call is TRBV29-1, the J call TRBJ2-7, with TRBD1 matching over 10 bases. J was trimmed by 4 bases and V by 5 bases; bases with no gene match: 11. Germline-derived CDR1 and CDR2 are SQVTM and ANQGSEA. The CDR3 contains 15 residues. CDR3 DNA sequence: TGCAGCGTTAGGTTAGGGGACAGGGGACTTTACGAGCAGTACTTC. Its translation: CSVRLGDRGLYEQYF.